The T cell receptor beta chain under discussion was sequenced for a study of blood T cell dynamics during melanoma immunotherapy. Across the whole study: First-line therapy was either pembrolizumab or nivolumab with ipilimumab for metastatic melanoma.

Time point here: week 3, after first cycle of checkpoint inhibitor. Apart from a couple of fast progressors, RECIST 1.1 response was judged 12 weeks post-infusion. Patients had no prior systemic cancer treatment, immunosuppressants or other active cancers. Every bulk PBMC sample received the same 350 ng of DNA. Only in-frame clones appear in the TCRdb table, and some are missing; sequencing was by immunoSEQ multiplex PCR. The sample lists 10,000 or so clones; 65% to 90% were seen once. This CDR3 is 17 amino acids long. The germline V gene has CDR1 LGHNA and CDR2 YNFKEQ. J was trimmed by 5 bases and V by 4 bases; bases with no gene match: 16.

The input for sequencing was blood, taken from a patient treated with checkpoint blockade. The chain has TRBV4-2 and TRBJ2-5; 7 nucleotides match TRBD2. This sequence originates from a human donor with melanoma. In DNA, the CDR3 is TGTGCCAGCAGCCCACTTGCCACGGGGGGAATCGGGGAGACCCAGTACTTC. Translating it yields CASSPLATGGIGETQYF.